The 7 T cell receptor beta chains below all came from one sample that was sequenced in a study of T cells in Graves' hyperthyroidism and ophthalmopathy. The investigators amplified TCR beta CDR3 regions from RNA transcripts. HTBI primers were the set used in a first-round RT-PCR of the TCR CDR3. TCRdb ran MiXCR on the multiplex PCR reads and lists one entry per CDR3 protein. Of 450,000 to 600,000 distinct CDR3 sequences listed, roughly 15% are singletons. The material sequenced was blood. The receptors were sampled from a woman in her thirties or forties with Graves' hyperthyroidism.

This clonotype was seen only a few times. V is TRBV6-1 and J is TRBJ2-7, with TRBD1 matching over 8 bases. The CDR3 has 14 amino acids. With V trimmed by 3 bases and J by 4 bases, 5 bases remained unmatched. Looked up from germline, CDR1 is MNHNS and CDR2 is SASEGT. This chain's CDR3 is CASSDFRGLYEQYF. The CDR3 DNA follows: TGTGCCAGCAGTGATTTCAGGGGGCTATACGAGCAGTACTTC.

On this clonotype: Given a much more abundant clone one base away, this may be a read error. V and J are TRBV2 and TRBJ2-1; D may be TRBD1 (5 bases). The germline V gene has CDR1 SNHLY and CDR2 FYNNEI. V lost 7 bases and J lost 8, with 18 bases in between. The CDR3 has 14 amino acids. CDR3 sequence reads: CASIRSGEGDEQFF. For the CDR3, the DNA is TGTGCCAGCATCCGGTCCGGAGAAGGGGATGAGCAGTTCTTC. The variable domain in full, with the rest retrieved from reference TRBV2 and TRBJ2-1, is EPEVTQTPSHQVTQMGQEVILRCVPISNHLYFYWYRQILGQKVEFLVSFYNNEISEKSEIFDDQFSVERPDGSNFTLKIRSTKLEDSAMYFCASIRSGEGDEQFFGPGTRLTVL.

This clonotype was recorded at least ten times. V and J are TRBV28 and TRBJ2-3; 10 positions match TRBD2. CDR3 size: 18 residues. J was trimmed by 0 bases and V by 2 bases; bases with no gene match: 8. Germline V gives CDR1 MDHEN, CDR2 SYDVKM. The CDR3 nucleotides are TGTGCCAGCAGTTTAACCCCTGTACTAGCGGGAAGCACAGATACGCAGTATTTT. Translation: CASSLTPVLAGSTDTQYF.

The chain has TRBV5-8 and TRBJ2-7; the match to TRBD1 covers 9 bases. The germline gives CDR1 SGHTS, CDR2 YDEGEE. The CDR3 runs 15 residues. V gave up 4 bases and J gave up 0 bases; unmatched junction bases: 5. CDR3 protein: CASSTGGAYSYEQYF. CDR3 coding DNA: TGTGCCAGCAGCACAGGGGGCGCATACTCCTACGAGCAGTACTTC.

The sample holds a few counts of this clonotype. The rearrangement uses TRBV12-5 and TRBJ1-6; possibly TRBD1 for D (5 bases). V lost 1 base and J 9 bases, leaving 10 bases between the germline ends. Germline assignment: CDR1 LGHNT and CDR2 FRNRAP. The CDR3 consists of 14 residues. DNA for the CDR3: TGTGCTAGTGGTTTGGCGGGGGAAGCTTCACCCCTCCACTTT. Encoded protein: CASGLAGEASPLHF.

This clonotype appeared many times. The chain joins TRBV20-1 to TRBJ2-5; 8 bases agree with TRBD1. Germline V lookup: CDR1 DFQATT, CDR2 SNEGSKA (reference sequence). With V trimmed by 0 bases and J by 4 bases, 7 bases remained unmatched. The CDR3 has 15 amino acids. The CDR3 reads CSARDFRGRGETQYF. The DNA for the CDR3 is TGCAGTGCTAGAGATTTCAGGGGGCGTGGAGAGACCCAGTACTTC.

The table lists this clonotype with many counts. V usage is TRBV2 and J usage is TRBJ2-7; D could derive from TRBD1 or TRBD2 (5 bases each). The CDR3 is 16 amino acids. Trimming pared 6 bases from V and 2 bases from J, leaving 20 bases between. Looked up from germline, CDR1 is SNHLY and CDR2 is FYNNEI. The CDR3 loop reads CASRPIRDGPTYEQYF. CDR3 nucleotides: TGTGCCAGCAGACCCATTCGGGACGGCCCGACCTACGAGCAGTACTTC.